The T cell receptor (beta chain) described here comes from a study of shared clonotypes between healthy human individuals. Study information: Contributing individuals were a couple of females and three males aged 18 to 49.

Study-level points and caveats: Sampling covered blood only; tissue repertoires likely differ.

For each subset, genomic DNA was distributed in equal portions over several immunoSEQ plates. The protocol was immunoSEQ multiplex PCR, while the TCRdb copy is restricted to in-frame clones and leaves out a portion. Here the sample spans fewer than 3 million clones, roughly 90% being singletons. Trimming shortened V by 11 bases and J by 2 bases, and 18 bases separated the two germline ends. The CDR3 has 15 amino acids. Germline-derived CDR1 and CDR2 are MDHEN and SYDVKM. The sample holds one count of this clone. Antigen specificity is unknown. J is TRBJ1-4 and V is TRBV28; a possible D gene is TRBD1 (6 bases). This TCR derives from a man aged 18 to 30 in good health. Some clones in this sample may be carry-over from other donors' samples. Sequences were obtained from naive CD4+ T cells from PBMCs. Sample subset: CD45RA+ positively selected. CDR3 amino acids: CAHQSTGATNEKLFF. The CDR3 DNA reads TGTGCCCACCAGTCGACGGGGGCTACTAATGAAAAACTGTTTTTT.